Below, 27 T cell receptor beta chains from the same sample are listed, as sequenced in a study of Graves' ophthalmopathy and Graves' hyperthyroidism. From RNA, the CDR3 regions of TCR beta chains were amplified and sequenced. Second-round multiplex PCR followed a first-round RT-PCR using HTBI primers. Via MiXCR, TCRdb re-called the multiplex PCR reads, giving one row per CDR3 protein. The sample lists 660,000 or so distinct CDR3 sequences, about two fifths seen once, with more than 2.5% in the top ten. Material: peripheral blood. All receptors derive from an adult man with Graves' ophthalmopathy.

There are many counts of this clonotype. The J gene is TRBJ2-5, the V gene TRBV7-8, with no clear D. The CDR3 contains 15 residues. Trimming took 5 bases from V and 4 from J, leaving 17 bases between them. The germline V gene encodes CDR1 SGHVS and CDR2 FQNEAQ. CDR3 in DNA: TGTGCCAGCAGCCTAAGGGCGTCCCGGGTAGAGACCCAGTACTTC. The encoded protein is CASSLRASRVETQYF. Complete variable domain (other parts from reference TRBV7-8 and TRBJ2-5): GAGVSQSPRYKVAKRGQDVALRCDPISGHVSLFWYQQALGQGPEFLTYFQNEAQLDKSGLPSDRFFAERPEGSVSTLKIQRTQQEDSAVYLCASSLRASRVETQYFGPGTRLLVL.

This clonotype was recorded many times. The chain couples TRBV2 to TRBJ2-7; a possible D gene is TRBD2 (6 bases). This CDR3 has 14 residues. Trimming left V 6 bases short and J 3 bases short, with 15 bases between. Germline-derived CDR1 and CDR2 are SNHLY and FYNNEI. CDR3 bases: TGTGCCAGCAGGCGGGCGGGGAGCCTCTACGAGCAGTACTTC. Its protein is CASRRAGSLYEQYF.

The V gene is TRBV12-3 or TRBV12-4, the J gene TRBJ2-6; a weak D match, TRBD2 (5 bases). The CDR3 length is 17 residues. Trimming left V 6 bases short and J 0 bases short, with 15 bases between. CDR3 region: CASSHARGFSGANVLTF. The CDR3 DNA sequence: TGTGCCAGCAGCCACGCCCGGGGTTTCTCTGGGGCCAACGTCCTGACTTTC.

In its sample, this clonotype was seen many times. The chain joins TRBV12-3 or TRBV12-4 to TRBJ1-1; D perhaps matches TRBD1 (5 bases). The V and J ends lost 5 bases and 12 bases respectively, with 19 bases between them. The CDR3 spans 13 residues. CDR3 nucleotides: TGTGCCAGCAGTCCTCCAGGCGCCCGACAGCCTTTCTTT. Its protein is CASSPPGARQPFF.

The chain employs TRBV11-3 and TRBJ2-6; TRBD2 might be the D (5 bases). Germline loops: CDR1 SGHNT, CDR2 YENEEA. Trimming removed 1 base from V and 3 bases from J, with 13 bases in between. The CDR3 has 17 residues. CDR3 sequence (DNA): TGTGCCAGCAGCTTAGCGGTAGGAGGTTATGGGGCCAACGTCCTGACTTTC. The encoded protein is CASSLAVGGYGANVLTF.

Comments on this clonotype: A much larger clone lies one base from this, so it may be a read error. The chain couples TRBV7-2 to TRBJ2-5; tentative D call: TRBD1 (6 bases). From germline, CDR1 is SGHTA and CDR2 FQGNSA. This CDR3 is 16 amino acids long. CDR3 in DNA: TGCGCCAGCAGCTTGGGGGCCCAGCTTGGGTGGGAGACCCAGTACTTC. It translates to CASSLGAQLGWETQYF.

This clonotype was seen more than once but under ten times. V gene TRBV6-5 combines with J gene TRBJ2-7, with 13 bases fitting TRBD2. Germline trimming cut 6 bases from V and 5 bases from J; bases unmatched to any gene: 4. The CDR3 extends over 14 amino acids. Germline-derived CDR1 and CDR2 are MNHEY and SVGAGI. In nucleotides, the CDR3 is TGTGCCAGCAGCCCGACTAGCGGGAGGCACGAGCAGTACTTC. Translated: CASSPTSGRHEQYF.

Notes on this clonotype: A much larger clone differs from this one at a single base, so this may be a read error. This rearrangement joins TRBV20-1 to TRBJ2-5; a possible D gene is TRBD2 (6 bases). Germline V gene sequence: CDR1 DFQATT, CDR2 SNEGSKA (reference sequence). The length of the CDR3 is 13 residues. The CDR3 loop is CSAKRRLEETQHF. In nucleotides, the CDR3 is TGCAGTGCTAAACGACGACTAGAAGAGACCCAGCACTTC.

On this clonotype: With a much larger clone just one base away, this may be a read error. The rearrangement uses TRBV9 and TRBJ2-2; D call uncertain. Trimming took off 7 bases at V and 4 bases at J, with 11 bases between the two ends. The CDR3 runs to 13 residues. The germline CDR1 and CDR2 sequences are SGDLS and YYNGEE. The DNA for the CDR3 is TGTGCCAGCTGCGCCCCCCCCACCGGGGAGCTGTTTTTT. This gives the protein CASCAPPTGELFF.

The sample holds many counts of this clonotype. The chain uses TRBV10-3 and TRBJ2-7; weak D call: TRBD1 (7 bases). The germline CDR1 and CDR2 sequences are ENHRY and SYGVKD. CDR3 length: 13 amino acids. V was cut by 11 bases and J by 5 bases, with 19 bases left in between. Written as DNA, the CDR3 is TGTGCCGTCACAGGGGACTCTCGGGACGAGCAGTACTTC. Translating it yields CAVTGDSRDEQYF.

A single count supports this clonotype. A read error may account for a junction end that differs from germline. The V and J genes are TRBV9 and TRBJ1-1; 7 positions agree with TRBD1. CDR1 is SGDLS, CDR2 YYNGEE, per germline. The CDR3 spans 16 residues. The CDR3 DNA sequence: TGTGCCCGCAGCGTAGGCCGCAGGGGGATGGTCACTGAAGCTTTCTTT. Its protein product is CARSVGRRGMVTEAFF.

This clonotype was picked up many times. J is TRBJ1-2 and V is TRBV2; the D gene is possibly TRBD1 (5 bases). The ends were cut back, 9 bases at V and 3 bases at J, with 14 bases in the middle. From germline, CDR1 is SNHLY and CDR2 FYNNEI. This CDR3 region has 13 residues. The CDR3 DNA reads as TGTGCCAGGGGGGTCAGGGAGCACTATGGCTACACCTTC. It yields the protein CARGVREHYGYTF.

With regard to this clonotype: A much larger clonotype is one base distant, so this may be a read error. The chain has TRBV20-1 and TRBJ1-6; D may be TRBD1 (6 bases). CDR1 is DFQATT and CDR2 is SNEGSKA in the germline V gene (reference sequence). The CDR3 length is 15 residues. Written as DNA, the CDR3 is TGCAGTGCTAGAGACAGGGGTCCCTATAATTCACCCCCCCACTTT. Translated: CSARDRGPYNSPPHF.

A single count supports this clonotype. V and J are TRBV29-1 and TRBJ1-1; D perhaps matches TRBD1 (5 bases). CDR3 length equals 14 residues. The V and J ends lost 0 bases and 13 bases respectively, with 21 bases between them. From germline, CDR1 is SQVTM and CDR2 ANQGSEA. CDR3: CSVEDRAGTRGDFF. The CDR3 region has the DNA TGCAGCGTTGAAGATCGGGCAGGGACCCGTGGGGATTTCTTT. Full variable domain (remainder filled in from reference TRBV29-1 and TRBJ1-1): SAVISQKPSRDICQRGTSLTIQCQVDSQVTMMFWYRQQPGQSLTLIATANQGSEATYESGFVIDKFPISRPNLTFSTLTVSNMSPEDSSIYLCSVEDRAGTRGDFFGQGTRLTVV.

This clonotype appeared many times. The rearrangement joins TRBV25-1 to TRBJ1-4, with 12 positions matching TRBD1. V gave up 4 bases and J gave up 7 bases; unmatched junction bases: 13. CDR3 length: 18 amino acids. Germline CDR1 is MGHDK and CDR2 is SYGVNS. The CDR3 protein is CASSASGTGGFWGEKLFF. CDR3 bases: TGTGCCAGCAGTGCTTCCGGGACAGGGGGCTTTTGGGGTGAAAAACTGTTTTTT.

This clonotype was seen more than once but under ten times. This may stem from a read error, because a much larger clone lies one nucleotide away. The chain couples TRBV10-3 to TRBJ2-7, with D possibly called TRBD1 or TRBD2 (5 bases each). CDR1 and CDR2 from the germline V gene are ENHRY and SYGVKD. This CDR3 spans 18 amino acids. Here the CDR3 DNA reads TGTGCCACCAGTGATGCCCGGGACGACCTACGAGCTTACTACGAGCAGTACTTC. It yields the protein CATSDARDDLRAYYEQYF.

Concerning this clonotype: Since no conserved phenylalanine or tryptophan closes the CDR3, a read error is the likely cause. No DNA is shown, since the ends of the CDR3 on it are uncertain; the CDR3 is the one TCRdb lists. V usage is TRBV5-1 and J usage is TRBJ2-6. CDR1 is SGHRS, CDR2 YFSETQ, per germline. The CDR3 is 9 residues long, counting both termini. CDR3: CASSLGLIT.

To note about this clonotype: Germline is not matched at one junction end, which may reflect a read error. The chain employs TRBV25-1 and TRBJ2-3, with D unclear. The CDR3 length is 12 residues. Per the germline V gene, CDR1 is MGHDK and CDR2 is SYGVNS. The CDR3 DNA is TGCGCCAGCATCAGTAGCACAGATACGCAGTATTTT. Protein sequence: CASISSTDTQYF. The variable domain in full, completed from reference TRBV25-1 and TRBJ2-3, reads EADIYQTPRYLVIGTGKKITLECSQTMGHDKMYWYQQDPGMELHLIHYSYGVNSTEKGDLSSESTVSRIRTEHFPLTLESARPSHTSQYLCASISSTDTQYFGPGTRLTVL.

Notes on this clonotype: The junction departs from the called germline gene at one end, perhaps through a read error. Here the CDR3 DNA reads TGCGCCAGCAGTGCCGAGTCAGGGGGAGGTTCCTATGGCTACACCTTC. This translates into CASSAESGGGSYGYTF. V is TRBV2 and J is TRBJ1-2; 7 nucleotides match TRBD1. The CDR3 has 16 residues. Per the germline V gene, CDR1 is SNHLY and CDR2 is FYNNEI.

At least ten counts were recorded for this clonotype. The chain links TRBV6-4 to TRBJ1-5, with 11 bases identical to TRBD1. CDR1 is MRHNA, CDR2 SNTAGT, per germline. The CDR3 extends over 14 amino acids. The V gene end was trimmed by 3 bases and the J gene end by 6 bases; junction bases not matched to a gene: 1. Here the CDR3 reads CASSEGQGVQPQHF. CDR3 sequence (DNA): TGTGCCAGCAGTGAGGGACAGGGGGTTCAGCCCCAGCATTTT.

This clonotype has more than one count but fewer than ten. The genes are TRBV7-9 and TRBJ2-6; TRBD1 matches 7 bases. Germline V gene lookup returns CDR1 SEHNR and CDR2 FQNEAQ (reference sequence). V shed 5 bases, J shed 4 bases, and the junction held 5 bases outside the gene matches. The CDR3 runs to 15 residues. This CDR3 reads CASSPTGQGANVLTF. In DNA form, the CDR3 reads TGTGCCAGCAGCCCTACGGGACAGGGGGCCAACGTCCTGACTTTC.

This CDR3 reads CSSLIGQPYGYTF. Here the CDR3 DNA reads TGCAGCAGTTTAATAGGGCAGCCCTATGGCTACACCTTC. V usage is TRBV29-1 and J usage is TRBJ1-2; D not resolved. In germline, CDR1 is SQVTM, CDR2 ANQGSEA. Trimming removed 8 bases from V and 4 bases from J, with 17 bases in between. This CDR3 is 13 amino acids long. Drawing the rest from reference TRBV29-1 and TRBJ1-2, the complete variable domain is SAVISQKPSRDICQRGTSLTIQCQVDSQVTMMFWYRQQPGQSLTLIATANQGSEATYESGFVIDKFPISRPNLTFSTLTVSNMSPEDSSIYLCSSLIGQPYGYTFGSGTRLTVV.

The chain is built from TRBV2 and TRBJ2-7, with 14 bases aligning to TRBD2. Trimming cost V 5 bases and J 0 bases; bases outside gene matches: 12. CDR1 is SNHLY and CDR2 is FYNNEI in the germline V gene. The CDR3 loop spans 19 amino acids. Here the CDR3 reads CASSPAWTSGGLSSYEQYF. The DNA for the CDR3 is TGTGCCAGCAGTCCGGCGTGGACTAGCGGGGGGCTGAGCTCCTACGAGCAGTACTTC.

This chain joins TRBV7-3 and TRBJ2-5; 8 nucleotides agree with TRBD1. The CDR3 contains 14 residues. CDR1 SGHTA and CDR2 FQGTGA come from the germline V gene. Trimming at V came to 4 bases and at J to 5 bases, leaving 6 bases not matched to a gene. The CDR3 bases are TGTGCCAGCAGCTCCCTCGACAGGGGTGAGACCCAGTACTTC. It translates to CASSSLDRGETQYF. Full variable domain (outside the CDR3, taken from reference TRBV7-3 and TRBJ2-5): GAGVSQTPSNKVTEKGKYVELRCDPISGHTALYWYRQSLGQGPEFLIYFQGTGAADDSGLPNDRFFAVRPEGSVSTLKIQRTERGDSAVYLCASSSLDRGETQYFGPGTRLLVL.

The V gene is TRBV7-8, the J gene TRBJ2-7; possibly TRBD1 for D (5 bases). Germline V gene lookup returns CDR1 SGHVS and CDR2 FQNEAQ. The V gene lost 6 bases and the J gene lost 3 bases, with 21 bases spanning the gap. The CDR3 has 16 residues. Here the CDR3 reads CASSSKPPKTVYEQYF. The DNA for the CDR3 is TGTGCCAGCAGTTCGAAACCGCCCAAGACAGTCTACGAGCAGTACTTC.

This clonotype was seen repeatedly, ten times or more. CDR3 in DNA: TGTGCCAGCAGCGTATACGGCATTGCCTCAACCGGGGAGCTGTTTTTT. Its translation: CASSVYGIASTGELFF. The V call is TRBV9, the J call TRBJ2-2; unclear D gene. CDR3 length: 16 residues. V was cut by 1 base and J by 5 bases, with 15 bases left in between. Germline CDR1 and CDR2: SGDLS and YYNGEE.

This clonotype was found many times. The chain recombines TRBV25-1 with TRBJ1-1, with TRBD1 matching over 8 bases. The J segment lost 11 bases and the V segment lost 3 bases, leaving 8 bases of the junction unmatched. CDR3 length: 13 residues. CDR1 and CDR2 (germline): MGHDK, SYGVNS. The CDR3 DNA follows: TGTGCCAGCAGTGACCGGACAGGGAGGGAGGCTTTCTTT. Protein: CASSDRTGREAFF.